This T cell receptor beta chain was sequenced for a study of blood T cell repertoires in COVID-19. Per the germline V gene, CDR1 is SNHLY and CDR2 is FYNNEI. The ends were cut back, 7 bases at V and 8 bases at J, with 17 bases in the middle. The CDR3 has 13 residues. Here immunoSEQ multiplex PCR was the method, and the copy in TCRdb shows in-frame clones only, minus some. This table has more than 350,000 clones, approximately 90% appearing once. The sample was PBMCs or T cells enriched from blood (not recorded which). This sequence originates from a woman younger than 35 who had been exposed to COVID-19. V is TRBV2 and J is TRBJ1-2, with D perhaps TRBD1 (6 bases). In nucleotides, the CDR3 is TGTGCCAGCACCATGGACAGCCTGGGGGGCTACACCTTC. This gives the protein CASTMDSLGGYTF.